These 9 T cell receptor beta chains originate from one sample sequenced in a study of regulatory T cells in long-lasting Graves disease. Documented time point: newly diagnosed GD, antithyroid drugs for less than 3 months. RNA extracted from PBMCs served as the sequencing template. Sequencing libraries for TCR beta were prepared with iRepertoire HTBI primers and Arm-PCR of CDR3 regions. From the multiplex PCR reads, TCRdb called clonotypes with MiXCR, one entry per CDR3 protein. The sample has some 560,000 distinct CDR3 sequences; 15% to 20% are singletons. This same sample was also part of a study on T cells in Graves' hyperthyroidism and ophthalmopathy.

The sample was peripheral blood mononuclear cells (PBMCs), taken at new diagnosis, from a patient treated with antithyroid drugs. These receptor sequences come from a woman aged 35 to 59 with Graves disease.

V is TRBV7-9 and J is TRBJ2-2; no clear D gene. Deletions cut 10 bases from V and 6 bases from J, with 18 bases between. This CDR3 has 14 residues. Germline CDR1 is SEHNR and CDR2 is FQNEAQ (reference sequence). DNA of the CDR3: TGTGCCACCGAGCTGTCATTTGTTGCCGGGGAGCTGTTTTTT. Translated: CATELSFVAGELFF.

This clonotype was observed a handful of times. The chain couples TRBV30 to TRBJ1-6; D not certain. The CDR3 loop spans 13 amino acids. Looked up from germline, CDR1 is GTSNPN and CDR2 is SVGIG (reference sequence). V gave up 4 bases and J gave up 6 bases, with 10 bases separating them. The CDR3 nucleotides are TGTGCCTGGAACCCCGGACTTAATTCACCCCTCCACTTT. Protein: CAWNPGLNSPLHF.

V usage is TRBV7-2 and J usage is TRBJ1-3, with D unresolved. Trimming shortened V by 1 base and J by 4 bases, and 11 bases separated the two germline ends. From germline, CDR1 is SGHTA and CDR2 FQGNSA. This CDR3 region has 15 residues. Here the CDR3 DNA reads TGTGCCAGCAGCTTAGGCGGCCTGGGCGGAAACACCATATATTTT. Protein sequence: CASSLGGLGGNTIYF.

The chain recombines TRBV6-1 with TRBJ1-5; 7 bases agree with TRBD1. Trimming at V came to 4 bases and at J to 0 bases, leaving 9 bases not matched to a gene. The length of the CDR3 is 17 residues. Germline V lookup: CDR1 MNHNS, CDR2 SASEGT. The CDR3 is CASSGGRQGYSNQPQHF. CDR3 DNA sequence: TGTGCCAGCAGTGGGGGCCGACAGGGTTATAGCAATCAGCCCCAGCATTTT.

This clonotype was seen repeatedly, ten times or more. As DNA, the CDR3 is TGCAGTGCTCTGGGACGGGAAAACTATGGCTACACCTTC. This codes for CSALGRENYGYTF. The V call is TRBV20-1, the J call TRBJ1-2, with D perhaps matching TRBD1 (5 bases). The CDR3 length is 13 residues. The ends were cut back, 5 bases at V and 2 bases at J, with 12 bases in the middle. CDR1 is DFQATT and CDR2 is SNEGSKA in the germline V gene (reference sequence).

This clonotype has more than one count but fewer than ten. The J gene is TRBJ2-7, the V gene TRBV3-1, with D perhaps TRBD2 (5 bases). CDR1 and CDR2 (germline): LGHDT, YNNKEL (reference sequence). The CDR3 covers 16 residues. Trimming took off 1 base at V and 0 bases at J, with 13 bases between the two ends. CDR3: CASSQGVAGNSYEQYF. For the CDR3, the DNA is TGTGCCAGCAGCCAAGGGGTGGCGGGCAACTCCTACGAGCAGTACTTC.

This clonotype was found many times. CDR3 region: CASSSPSRGDTQYF. CDR3 coding DNA: TGTGCCAGCAGTTCTCCCAGCAGGGGTGATACGCAGTATTTT. The V gene is TRBV27, the J gene TRBJ2-3, with a possible D match to TRBD1 (6 bases). CDR3 length: 14 amino acids. Trimming pared 4 bases from V and 6 bases from J, leaving 14 bases between. Germline CDR1 MNHEY, CDR2 SMNVEV (reference sequence).

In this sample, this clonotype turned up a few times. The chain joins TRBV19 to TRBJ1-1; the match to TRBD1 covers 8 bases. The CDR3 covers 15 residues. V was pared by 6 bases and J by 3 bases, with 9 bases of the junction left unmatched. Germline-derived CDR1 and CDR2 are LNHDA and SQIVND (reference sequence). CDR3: CASRRAGGRDTEAFF. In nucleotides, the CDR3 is TGTGCCAGTAGGAGGGCAGGGGGCAGGGACACTGAAGCTTTCTTT.

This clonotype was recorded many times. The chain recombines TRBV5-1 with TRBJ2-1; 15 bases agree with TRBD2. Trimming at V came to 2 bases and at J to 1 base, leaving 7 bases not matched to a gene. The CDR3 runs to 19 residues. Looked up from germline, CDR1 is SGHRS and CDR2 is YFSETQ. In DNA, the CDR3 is TGCGCCAGCAGCTTAGGACTAGCGGGGGGGCCGCGGTCCTACAATGAGCAGTTCTTC. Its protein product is CASSLGLAGGPRSYNEQFF.